The T cell receptor beta chain described here comes from a study (dated by TCRdb to 2013 to 2014). Sequencing instrument: Illumina Genome Analyzer IIx. TCRdb applied fastp at Q25 and MiXCR to the public reads, then kept only in-frame beta chains. Every CDR3 protein is listed once, alongside the most common genes and DNA of its rows. Present in this sample are roughly 15,000 distinct CDR3 sequences, about 35% of which were seen just once. The ten largest clones take up 15% to 20% of the sample. Details on this clonotype: Its antigen has not been determined. Within one base of it there is no much larger clone, and no base qualities were kept.

CDR1 and CDR2 are drawn from the germline V gene: LGHNA, YNFKEQ. The CDR3, cysteine through phenylalanine, is 12 amino acids long. The sequence is cut down to CDR3 DNA, 36 bases in frame from base 1. V and J lose 0 bases and 12 bases, and a span of 11 bases separates them. Sample: blood. The sequence came from a human donor. The V and J genes are TRBV4-2 and TRBJ1-2; the D segment cannot be called with confidence. The nucleotide sequence is TGTGCCAGCAGCCAAGAGACTAGCGGACACACCTTC. Its translation reads: CASSQETSGHTF.